This T cell receptor beta chain was captured by sequencing in a study of B cell selection in AIRE deficiency (dated by TCRdb to the late 2010s). Background for the entire study: Researchers compared the TCRbeta repertoires of sorted blood CD4+ conventional T cells and regulatory T cells from AIRE-deficient patients with the corresponding repertoires from healthy controls. The TCR-sequenced cohort comprised about five AIRE-deficient APECED patients and about five healthy control donors.

The immunoSEQ platform was used for TCRbeta chain sequencing. In the authors' own workflow: When Treg repertoires were pooled, about 57,000 distinct TCRbeta sequences were obtained from patients and over 8x10^4 from healthy donors. Public Treg TCRbeta sequences were defined as those shared by two or more individuals and were then searched for in Tconv repertoires. To test for differences between groups, Mann-Whitney U tests with Bonferroni-Dunn correction were run in GraphPad Prism 7.03. The source is immuneACCESS, and TCRdb retained only in-frame sequences with V and J called. Part of the clones is not carried over; for the studies checked, unresolved V genes explain less than half of this, and the remainder is unexplained. The V and J calls and clone size were taken over from that table, and D and trimming were inferred from the DNA. In this sample the table shows about 26,000 clones, approximately 92% of which occur a single time. The ten largest make up approximately 1.1% of the sample.

For sorting, regulatory T cells were defined as CD4+CD25hiCD127low/negative cells. The control samples were obtained from healthy donors who were not related to the patients. A FACSAria flow cytometer was used to sort the Tconv and Treg cells intended for TCRbeta sequencing. The sorted cells were collected in 5-ml round-bottom polystyrene tubes, and the dry cell pellets were frozen at -80 degrees C prior to sequencing. V loses 7 bases of germline sequence and J loses 2 bases, and the interval between the two ends is 21 bases. Measured from the cysteine to the phenylalanine, the CDR3 is 17 residues long. The kept DNA is CDR3 alone, 51 bases in frame from the first base. The germline V gene (reference sequence) provides CDR1 LNHDA and CDR2 SQIVND. Concerning this clone: What antigen it recognizes has not been identified. No much larger clonotype is one base removed from it; base qualities were not supplied.

Broad study findings and their caveats: Shorter CDR3s were found in shared Treg sequences, reflecting a bias toward rearrangements containing few non-templated nucleotide insertions. In terms of TCRBV gene usage, CDR3 length and TCR diversity, Tconv and Treg cells from AIRE-deficient patients looked similar to Tconv and Treg cells from healthy donors. Approximately 31% of the Treg TCRbeta sequences shared among healthy donors were detected in patient Tconv cells, suggesting that Treg-biased clones are diverted into the Tconv compartment. Of fewer than 4,000 shared Treg TCRbeta sequences, less than 35% were shared only among healthy donors and about 10% only among patients, suggesting less efficient Treg selection without AIRE. Only TCRbeta chains were sequenced, and roughly 40% of shared healthy-donor Treg sequences were also present in healthy Tconv cells, possibly due to differing TCRalpha chains.

The rearranged chain carries TRBV19 and TRBJ1-5, with the identity of the D gene unclear. The sequencing input was CD4+CD25+ Tregs sorted from PBMCs. The TCR comes from a human donor in good health. The CDR3: CASTSRTSLEGNQPQHF. The sequenced DNA: TGTGCCAGTACCTCCCGGACGTCTCTTGAGGGCAATCAGCCCCAGCATTTT.